This T cell receptor beta chain was found in a study of graft-versus-host responses after intestinal transplantation. Notes on the study in general: Ileal or blood samples showed some GvH clones first, and such clones were also found in recipient marrow.

There were some 200,000 CFSE-labeled responder cells plated together with some 200,000 irradiated, violet-dye-labeled stimulator cells. CD3+CD4+ and CD3+CD8+ responders that were proliferating and CFSE-low were sorted post-reaction. Produced via immunoSEQ multiplex PCR; TCRdb's table is partial and in-frame only. In the table there are under 9,500 clones, 30% to 35% of which are singletons. This clone came up a few times. Germline CDR1 is SGDLS and CDR2 is YYNGEE. V was trimmed by 4 bases and J by 6 bases, leaving 22 bases between them. CDR3 length: 16 amino acids. The rearrangement joins TRBV9 to TRBJ1-2, with unresolved D. The clonotype comes from a human patient who was an organ donor for intestinal transplantation. The sequences come from alloreactive CD8+ T cells from a mixed lymphocyte reaction culture, collected before transplantation. The sample's subset: CFSE-low proliferating T cells sorted from roughly six-day pre-transplant mixed lymphocyte reaction (GvH or HvG direction). DNA of the CDR3: TGTGCCAGCAGCCCCCCGGTCGAGGGCCCGGCGGATGGCTACACCTTC. It is translated as CASSPPVEGPADGYTF.